These 19 T cell receptor beta chains were sequenced from one sample in a study of radiation and T cells in renal cell carcinoma. Time point reported: blood 2 weeks post-SBRT. As to treatment: 15 Gy SBRT to primary tumor, nephrectomy 4 weeks later. This table comes from immunoSEQ multiplex PCR, and its TCRdb copy is limited to in-frame clones, with some not included. The sample lists 100,000 to 150,000 clones; approximately 90% were seen once. Sequencing used blood, obtained from a patient whose treatment included radiotherapy and nephrectomy. The receptors derive from a woman between 65 and 79 years old with renal cell carcinoma.

This clone occurred once. The chain is built from TRBV7-9 and TRBJ2-7, with D hard to call. The CDR3 totals 11 residues. The germline V and J ends were trimmed by 0 bases and 6 bases, with 3 bases remaining between them. CDR1 SEHNR and CDR2 FQNEAQ come from the germline V gene (reference sequence). CDR3 in DNA: TGTGCCAGCAGCTTAGCTCTCGAGCAGTACTTC. Its translation is CASSLALEQYF.

The rearrangement links TRBV7-2 to TRBJ1-5; no reliable D call. The CDR3 is 15 amino acids. Trimming removed 1 base from V and 1 base from J, with 8 bases in between. CDR1 and CDR2 (germline): SGHTA, FQGNSA. The CDR3 region is CASSLGLGSNQPQHF. The CDR3 DNA reads TGTGCCAGCAGCTTAGGGTTGGGGAGCAATCAGCCCCAGCATTTT.

The chain's CDR3 is CAWNSENTEAFF. The CDR3 region has the DNA TGTGCCTGGAACAGTGAGAACACTGAAGCTTTCTTT. The chain recombines TRBV30 with TRBJ1-1, with no clear D. V was clipped by 4 bases and J by 1 base, with 7 bases between them. Per the germline V gene, CDR1 is GTSNPN and CDR2 is SVGIG (reference sequence). There are 12 residues in the CDR3.

CDR3 region: CASSWDDRNTEAFF. In nucleotides, the CDR3 is TGCGCCAGCAGCTGGGACGACCGGAACACTGAAGCTTTCTTT. The chain uses TRBV5-1 and TRBJ1-1; D perhaps matches TRBD1 (5 bases). Germline assignment: CDR1 SGHRS and CDR2 YFSETQ. The CDR3 covers 14 residues. Between the trimmed V and J ends, which lost 3 bases and 1 base, there was a span of 10 bases.

The chain uses TRBV4-2 and TRBJ2-1; D is perhaps TRBD2 (6 bases). Trimming cost V 1 base and J 7 bases, with 26 bases left between them. The CDR3 is made up of 19 amino acids. Germline V gene lookup returns CDR1 LGHNA and CDR2 YNFKEQ. CDR3 sequence reads: CASSQGSFTPGLRGNEQFF. DNA of the CDR3: TGTGCCAGCAGCCAAGGGTCTTTCACACCGGGACTTAGGGGAAATGAGCAGTTCTTC.

This clone showed up just a few times. The chain couples TRBV7-2 to TRBJ1-1, with D unclear. The V and J ends lost 6 bases and 1 base respectively, with 12 bases between them. From germline, CDR1 is SGHTA and CDR2 FQGNSA. The CDR3 is made up of 14 amino acids. CDR3 sequence: CASSIMEGNTEAFF. CDR3 nucleotides: TGTGCCAGCAGTATCATGGAGGGGAACACTGAAGCTTTCTTT.

V is TRBV28 and J is TRBJ1-1; D is unclear. V lost 7 bases and J 0 bases, leaving 9 bases between the germline ends. Per germline, CDR1 MDHEN and CDR2 SYDVKM. This CDR3 has 13 amino acids. The CDR3 nucleotides are TGTGCCAGCACCGGCTCCCTGAACACTGAAGCTTTCTTT. Residues: CASTGSLNTEAFF.

The chain carries TRBV19 and TRBJ1-1; D unresolved. Trimming removed 1 base at V and 0 bases at J, with 12 bases between. Germline values: CDR1 LNHDA, CDR2 SQIVND (reference sequence). The CDR3 length is 16 residues. CDR3 bases: TGTGCCAGTAGTATAGGGCGGCGCGGTATGAACACTGAAGCTTTCTTT. As protein: CASSIGRRGMNTEAFF. The full variable domain, with the rest looked up from reference TRBV19 and TRBJ1-1, is DGGITQSPKYLFRKEGQNVTLSCEQNLNHDAMYWYRQDPGQGLRLIYYSQIVNDFQKGDIAEGYSVSREKKESFPLTVTSAQKNPTAFYLCASSIGRRGMNTEAFFGQGTRLTVV.

This chain connects TRBV18 to TRBJ1-2, with a tentative D call TRBD1 (6 bases). Germline lookup yields CDR1 KGHSH and CDR2 LQKENI. With 4 bases removed from V and 2 bases from J, the gap between germline ends came to 11 bases. The CDR3 is 14 residues long. CDR3 DNA sequence: TGTGCCAGCTCACGAGACAGGTCCAACTATGGCTACACCTTC. Translation: CASSRDRSNYGYTF.

The V gene is TRBV11-2, the J gene TRBJ1-6; no definite D call. In germline, CDR1 is SGHAT, CDR2 FQNNGV. The CDR3 runs 16 residues. V lost 5 bases and J lost 8, with 19 bases in between. The CDR3 region has the DNA TGTGCCAGCAGCGTTTTTAAAACAGACCCAGATTCACCCCTCCACTTT. This translates into CASSVFKTDPDSPLHF.

The chain has TRBV7-3 and TRBJ2-1; D is unresolved. The V gene lost 1 base and the J gene lost 7 bases, with 11 bases spanning the gap. There are 14 residues in the CDR3. Germline assignment: CDR1 SGHTA and CDR2 FQGTGA. CDR3 DNA sequence: TGTGCCAGCAGCTTAAAGGCCAGCTTTAATGAGCAGTTCTTC. It is translated as CASSLKASFNEQFF.

This clone is a singleton in its sample. This chain uses TRBV5-1 with TRBJ2-3, with a possible D match to TRBD2 (6 bases). Trimming shortened V by 0 bases and J by 0 bases, and 14 bases separated the two germline ends. CDR1 and CDR2 (germline): SGHRS, YFSETQ. CDR3 size: 17 residues. The CDR3 sequence is CASSLASSVQSTDTQYF. The CDR3 DNA reads as TGCGCCAGCAGCTTGGCCTCTAGCGTCCAAAGCACAGATACGCAGTATTTT. The variable domain in full, completed from reference TRBV5-1 and TRBJ2-3, reads KAGVTQTPRYLIKTRGQQVTLSCSPISGHRSVSWYQQTPGQGLQFLFEYFSETQRNKGNFPGRFSGRQFSNSRSEMNVSTLELGDSALYLCASSLASSVQSTDTQYFGPGTRLTVL.

This rearrangement joins TRBV4-3 to TRBJ2-1; D is undetermined. V was cut by 4 bases and J by 5 bases, with 12 bases left in between. The CDR3 runs 14 residues. Germline CDR1 reads LGHNA; CDR2 reads YSLEER. The CDR3 spells CASSLSQRDNEQFF. CDR3 sequence (DNA): TGCGCCAGCAGCCTGTCCCAAAGGGACAATGAGCAGTTCTTC.

This rearrangement joins TRBV7-2 to TRBJ2-1; D is undetermined. Germline V gives CDR1 SGHTA, CDR2 FQGNSA. Trimming shortened V by 5 bases and J by 7 bases, and 21 bases separated the two germline ends. The CDR3 extends over 16 amino acids. The CDR3 sequence is CASSPLGSAHGNEQFF. The CDR3 DNA reads as TGTGCCAGCAGCCCGCTCGGGTCCGCCCACGGAAATGAGCAGTTCTTC.

V and J are TRBV19 and TRBJ1-5; D remains ambiguous. V was cut by 1 base and J by 7 bases, with 11 bases left in between. Looked up from germline, CDR1 is LNHDA and CDR2 is SQIVND (reference sequence). There are 14 residues in the CDR3. CDR3 sequence (DNA): TGTGCCAGTAGTATAGGCGGTGTCGGCCAGCCCCAGCATTTT. Protein product: CASSIGGVGQPQHF.

This chain uses TRBV15 with TRBJ2-4, with 7 bases matching TRBD1. CDR1 and CDR2 (germline): LNHNV, YYDKDF (reference sequence). V gave up 1 base and J gave up 0 bases; unmatched junction bases: 6. The CDR3 sequence is 17 residues long. The DNA of the CDR3 is TGTGCCACCAGCAGAGGGGGACAGCATCTAGCCAAAAACATTCAGTACTTC. Translation: CATSRGGQHLAKNIQYF. The variable domain in full, with the rest retrieved from reference TRBV15 and TRBJ2-4, is DAMVIQNPRYQVTQFGKPVTLSCSQTLNHNVMYWYQQKSSQAPKLLFHYYDKDFNNEADTPDNFQSRRPNTSFCFLDIRSPGLGDTAMYLCATSRGGQHLAKNIQYFGAGTRLSVL.

V gene TRBV11-1 combines with J gene TRBJ2-1; 13 bases match TRBD2. This CDR3 comprises 18 residues. Germline CDR1 reads SGHAT; CDR2 reads FQDESV (reference sequence). Trimming at V came to 2 bases and at J to 3 bases, leaving 7 bases not matched to a gene. The CDR3 DNA is TGTGCCAGCAGCTTAAGGGCACTAGCGGGGGGGAGCTACAATGAGCAGTTCTTC. Its protein product is CASSLRALAGGSYNEQFF. Using reference TRBV11-1 and TRBJ2-1 for the parts outside the CDR3, the full variable domain is EAEVAQSPRYKITEKSQAVAFWCDPISGHATLYWYRQILGQGPELLVQFQDESVVDDSQLPKDRFSAERLKGVDSTLKIQPAELGDSAMYLCASSLRALAGGSYNEQFFGPGTRLTVL.

This clone was counted between two and nine times. The V and J genes are TRBV19 and TRBJ1-2; D is uncertain. The CDR3 consists of 13 residues. Trimming shortened V by 4 bases and J by 2 bases, and 8 bases separated the two germline ends. Germline V gene sequence: CDR1 LNHDA, CDR2 SQIVND (reference sequence). CDR3 coding DNA: TGTGCCAGTAGTAAAGCAGTAAACTATGGCTACACCTTC. Translating gives CASSKAVNYGYTF.

The chain has TRBV19 and TRBJ2-5, with TRBD2 identical over 7 bases. The germline V gene has CDR1 LNHDA and CDR2 SQIVND (reference sequence). CDR3 length: 15 residues. V lost 3 bases and J lost 5; bases outside the gene matches: 9. The CDR3 here is CASSIGLEGRETQYF. CDR3 coding DNA: TGTGCCAGTAGTATCGGACTAGAGGGTAGGGAGACCCAGTACTTC.